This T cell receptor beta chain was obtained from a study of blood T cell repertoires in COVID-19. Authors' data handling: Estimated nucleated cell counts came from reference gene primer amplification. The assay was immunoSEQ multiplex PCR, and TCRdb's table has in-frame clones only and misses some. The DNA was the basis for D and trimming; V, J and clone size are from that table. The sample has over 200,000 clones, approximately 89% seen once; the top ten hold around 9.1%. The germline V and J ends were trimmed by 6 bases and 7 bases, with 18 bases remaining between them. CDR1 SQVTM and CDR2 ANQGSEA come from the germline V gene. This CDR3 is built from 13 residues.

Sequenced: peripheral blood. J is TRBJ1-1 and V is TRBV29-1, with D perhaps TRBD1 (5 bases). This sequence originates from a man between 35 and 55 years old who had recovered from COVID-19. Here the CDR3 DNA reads TGCAGCGTGGGCCGCCATGTGCAGGGTGAAGCTTTCTTT. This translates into CSVGRHVQGEAFF.